This TCR beta chain was sequenced during a study of control samples from healthy donors and cancer patients. Assay used: immunoSEQ multiplex PCR; TCRdb lists only in-frame clones, some missing. The table has over 150,000 clones, approximately 94% seen once. This receptor was identified in a woman aged 18-29 years in good health. The material sequenced was blood.

The chain's CDR3 is CASGAWRGEETQYF. The CDR3, as DNA: TGCGCCAGCGGTGCTTGGAGGGGCGAGGAGACCCAGTACTTC. The chain is built from TRBV5-1 and TRBJ2-5; a possible D gene is TRBD2 (6 bases). This CDR3 spans 14 amino acids. Trimming left V 7 bases short and J 5 bases short, with 18 bases between. CDR1 is SGHRS, CDR2 YFSETQ, per germline.